This section outlines one T cell receptor (beta chain) sequence together with its context. Its antigen remains unknown. Primers for the PCR totalled 60 Vbeta and 13 Jbeta. Clones were sequenced by immunoSEQ multiplex PCR, and TCRdb holds only the in-frame ones, with some missing. The sample lists approximately 90,000 clones; 60% to 80% were seen once. Trimming at V came to 6 bases and at J to 0 bases, leaving 5 bases not matched to a gene. The CDR3 totals 15 residues. In germline, CDR1 is SNHLY, CDR2 FYNNEI. This record belongs to a study of cytomegalovirus exposure and HLA in healthy donors. General observations from the study: It was in a later analysis that TCR association rates were seen to vary by HLA locus, highest for DRB1 and lowest for HLA-C. A few chains tied to CMV proved CMV antigen-specific in vitro.

The rearrangement uses TRBV2 and TRBJ1-5; 7 nucleotides align to TRBD1. Sequencing was carried out using PBMCs. The receptor was derived from a young man in good health and CMV-seronegative. The CDR3 spells CASRGQLISNQPQHF. In nucleotides, the CDR3 is TGTGCCAGCAGGGGACAGCTAATTAGCAATCAGCCCCAGCATTTT. Combining the CDR3 with reference TRBV2 and TRBJ1-5 gives the whole variable domain EPEVTQTPSHQVTQMGQEVILRCVPISNHLYFYWYRQILGQKVEFLVSFYNNEISEKSEIFDDQFSVERPDGSNFTLKIRSTKLEDSAMYFCASRGQLISNQPQHFGDGTRLSIL.